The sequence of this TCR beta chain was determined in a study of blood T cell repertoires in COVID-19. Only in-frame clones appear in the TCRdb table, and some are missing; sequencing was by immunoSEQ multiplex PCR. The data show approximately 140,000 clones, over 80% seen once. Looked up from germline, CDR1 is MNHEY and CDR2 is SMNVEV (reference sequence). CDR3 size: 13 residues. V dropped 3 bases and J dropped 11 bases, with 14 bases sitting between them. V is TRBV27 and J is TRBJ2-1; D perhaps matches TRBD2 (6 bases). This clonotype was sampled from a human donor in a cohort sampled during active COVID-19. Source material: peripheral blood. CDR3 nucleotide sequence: TGTGCCAGCAGTTTGCCGGGACTGCATAAGCAGTTCTTC. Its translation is CASSLPGLHKQFF.